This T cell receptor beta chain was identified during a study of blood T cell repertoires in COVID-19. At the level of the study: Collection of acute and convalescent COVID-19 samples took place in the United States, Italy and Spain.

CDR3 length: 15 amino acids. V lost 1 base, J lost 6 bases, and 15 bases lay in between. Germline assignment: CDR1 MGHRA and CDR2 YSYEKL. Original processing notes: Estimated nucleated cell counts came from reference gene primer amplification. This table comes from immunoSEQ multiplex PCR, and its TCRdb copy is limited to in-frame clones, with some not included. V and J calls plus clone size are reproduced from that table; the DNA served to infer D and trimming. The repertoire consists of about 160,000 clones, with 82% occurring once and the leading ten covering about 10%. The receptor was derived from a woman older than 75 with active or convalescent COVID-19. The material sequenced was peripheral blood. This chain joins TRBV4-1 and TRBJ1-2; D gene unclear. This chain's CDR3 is CASSQAKAGVHGYTF. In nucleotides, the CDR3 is TGCGCCAGCAGCCAAGCCAAGGCGGGAGTCCATGGCTACACCTTC.